A selection of T cell receptor beta chains follows, all from one sample in a study of OX40 agonist ivuxolimab in advanced cancers. The table came from immunoSEQ multiplex PCR; TCRdb's copy has only in-frame clones and leaves some out. The table records 45,000 or so clones, 88% of them present only once. The material sequenced was CD4+ or CD8+ T cells sorted from blood, taken in a trial of the OX40 agonist ivuxolimab. The receptors stem from an adult with an advanced solid tumor such as melanoma, head and neck, liver or kidney cancer. Both conserved end residues are part of each CDR3. D genes are given only for firm matches. Where a row states a size, it is once, few, many or the class of an expanded clone; other rows omit it.

>TRBV19|NA|TRBJ1-3|NA
CASSIRALRASLSGNTIYF
TGTGCCAGTAGTATAAGGGCGTTGCGGGCTTCACTCTCTGGAAACACCATATATTTT
>TRBV5-1|once|TRBJ1-1|NA
CASSFNREMEAFF
TGCGCCAGCAGCTTCAACAGGGAAATGGAAGCTTTCTTT
>TRBV18|NA|TRBJ1-2|TRBD1
CASSQGQGNEGYTF
TGTGCCAGCTCTCAAGGACAGGGTAATGAGGGCTACACCTTC
>TRBV11-2|NA|TRBJ2-4|NA
CASSLLGINNIQYF
TGTGCCAGCAGCCTCCTTGGCATAAACAACATTCAGTACTTC
>TRBV7-2|NA|TRBJ2-7|TRBD1
CASSSPGQGGTYEQYF
TGTGCCAGCAGTTCACCGGGACAGGGAGGAACCTACGAGCAGTACTTC
>TRBV7-9|once|TRBJ1-4|NA
CASSSQESRVGEKLFF
TGTGCCAGCAGCTCACAGGAATCCAGGGTGGGCGAAAAACTGTTTTTT
>TRBV28|NA|TRBJ2-7|TRBD2
CASSKTSGALYEQYF
TGTGCCAGCAGTAAGACTAGCGGGGCCCTCTACGAGCAGTACTTC
>TRBV4-2|NA|TRBJ1-5|NA
CASSQDRAGGYGNQPQHF
TGTGCCAGCAGCCAAGACCGGGCTGGGGGATATGGCAATCAGCCCCAGCATTTT
>TRBV9|NA|TRBJ2-3|TRBD2
CASSVDIAGREYF
TGTGCCAGCAGCGTAGATATAGCGGGGCGGGAGTATTTT
>TRBV5-1|NA|TRBJ1-1|TRBD1
CASSLATGTGNTEAFF
TGCGCCAGCAGCTTGGCCACCGGGACAGGGAACACTGAAGCTTTCTTT
>TRBV29-1|NA|TRBJ1-1|NA
CSASSGGDTEAFF
TGCAGCGCTAGCTCCGGTGGGGACACTGAAGCTTTCTTT
>TRBV30|NA|TRBJ1-4|NA
CAWSGGMHEKLFF
TGTGCCTGGAGCGGGGGCATGCATGAAAAACTGTTTTTT
>TRBV9|few|TRBJ2-1|NA
CASSVDYARGTSYNEQFF
TGTGCCAGCAGCGTAGATTATGCCCGGGGAACCTCCTACAATGAGCAGTTCTTC
>TRBV7-2|NA|TRBJ2-7|NA
CASSSLLDSYEQYF
TGTGCCAGCAGCTCTTTACTGGACTCCTACGAGCAGTACTTC
>TRBV2|NA|TRBJ1-2|NA
CASSEGGDGYTF
TGTGCCAGCAGTGAAGGGGGTGACGGCTACACCTTC
>TRBV19|NA|TRBJ2-7|NA
CASSIYAGISYEQYF
TGTGCCAGTAGTATATATGCGGGAATCTCCTACGAGCAGTACTTC
>TRBV7-2|once|TRBJ2-1|NA
CASSSPRARSSYNEQFF
TGTGCCAGCAGCTCACCCCGGGCTCGAAGCTCCTACAATGAGCAGTTCTTC
>TRBV7-7|NA|TRBJ2-5|TRBD1
CASSPDRDETQYF
TGTGCTAGCAGTCCGGACAGGGACGAGACCCAGTACTTC
>TRBV6-1|NA|TRBJ2-7|NA
CASSEVGRTYEQYF
TGTGCCAGCAGTGAAGTCGGTAGGACCTACGAGCAGTACTTC
>TRBV9|once|TRBJ2-1|TRBD2
CASSVRGGSSSNEQFF
TGTGCCAGCAGCGTAAGGGGCGGGAGCAGTTCGAATGAGCAGTTCTTC
>TRBV18|NA|TRBJ2-3|TRBD2
CASSPRRDAAGAPDTQYF
TGTGCCAGCTCACCACGGAGAGACGCGGCGGGAGCTCCAGATACGCAGTATTTT
>TRBV5-1|NA|TRBJ1-1|TRBD1
CASSVQGQGLIAFF
TGCGCCAGCAGCGTACAGGGACAGGGGCTTATAGCTTTCTTT
>TRBV6-6|NA|TRBJ2-5|TRBD1
CASRDRVEETQYF
TGTGCCAGCAGAGACAGGGTGGAAGAGACCCAGTACTTC
>TRBV7-2|NA|TRBJ2-7|NA
CASSPTGTSYEQYF
TGTGCCAGCAGCCCTACCGGGACTTCTTACGAGCAGTACTTC
>TRBV7-2|NA|TRBJ2-5|NA
CASSFQETQYF
TGTGCCAGCAGCTTTCAAGAGACCCAGTACTTC
>TRBV6-6|once|TRBJ2-7|NA
CASTQGPRSEQYF
TGTGCCAGCACCCAAGGACCGCGGTCGGAGCAGTACTTC
>TRBV7-9|few|TRBJ1-5|NA
CASSSSDRISNQPQHF
TGTGCCAGCAGCTCATCTGACCGGATTAGCAATCAGCCCCAGCATTTT
>TRBV7-3|NA|TRBJ2-7|NA
CASSQGAGKTYEQYF
TGTGCCAGCAGCCAAGGGGCGGGAAAGACCTACGAGCAGTACTTC
>TRBV28|NA|TRBJ1-1|NA
CASPPGRGGLNTEAFF
TGTGCCAGCCCCCCGGGGAGGGGAGGGCTGAACACTGAAGCTTTCTTT
>TRBV10-3|NA|TRBJ1-1|TRBD1
CAISEYRGDTEAFF
TGTGCCATCAGTGAGTACAGGGGGGACACTGAAGCTTTCTTT
>TRBV5-1|once|TRBJ2-2|TRBD1
CASIRDRNTGELFF
TGCGCCAGCATAAGGGACAGGAACACCGGGGAGCTGTTTTTT
>TRBV28|once|TRBJ2-5|NA
CASSLGETQYF
TGTGCCAGCAGTTTGGGGGAGACCCAGTACTTC
>TRBV27|NA|TRBJ2-7|TRBD1
CASSLRDRGGEQYF
TGTGCCAGCAGTTTAAGGGACAGGGGAGGCGAGCAGTACTTC
>TRBV5-1|once|TRBJ1-3|NA
CASSLGGPRSGNTIYF
TGCGCCAGCAGCTTGGGCGGGCCCCGCTCTGGAAACACCATATATTTT
>TRBV27|few|TRBJ1-6|TRBD1
CASSLYGHGGQGSYNSPLHF
TGTGCCAGCAGTTTATACGGTCATGGGGGACAGGGCTCCTATAATTCACCCCTCCACTTT
>TRBV2|NA|TRBJ2-7|NA
CASKQEIYEQYF
TGTGCCAGCAAACAGGAGATCTACGAGCAGTACTTC
>TRBV7-3|NA|TRBJ2-7|TRBD1
CASSRGQGPYEQYF
TGTGCCAGCAGCCGGGGACAGGGCCCATACGAGCAGTACTTC
>TRBV9|NA|TRBJ2-7|TRBD2
CASSPLTGRAYEQYF
TGTGCCAGCAGCCCCTTAACCGGGAGGGCTTACGAGCAGTACTTC
>TRBV18|once|TRBJ2-3|TRBD1
CASSPGQGADTQYF
TGTGCCAGCTCACCAGGACAGGGAGCAGATACGCAGTATTTT
>TRBV5-1|NA|TRBJ1-1|TRBD1
CASSLGGAGTEAFF
TGCGCCAGCAGCTTAGGGGGCGCGGGCACTGAAGCTTTCTTT
>TRBV7-9|NA|TRBJ2-1|TRBD2
CASSPSGRAFKQFF
TGTGCCAGCAGCCCAAGCGGGAGGGCCTTTAAGCAGTTCTTC